One sample yielded the 6 T cell receptor beta chains listed below, sequenced in a study of T cell repertoires in ileal Crohn's disease. The repertoire was sequenced with immunoSEQ multiplex PCR; TCRdb's copy has only in-frame clones and lacks some. In the table there are 15,000 or so clones, 70% to 90% of which are singletons. The sequencing sample was made of ileal tissue. The origin of the receptors is an adult with Crohn's disease.

The chain links TRBV19 to TRBJ2-1; 9 bases are a match to TRBD1. V dropped 3 bases and J dropped 7; count of bases not matched to a gene: 13. This CDR3 spans 17 amino acids. CDR1 and CDR2 from the germline V gene are LNHDA and SQIVND (reference sequence). Written as DNA, the CDR3 is TGTGCCAGTAGTATCCGTGGACAGGGGCCTACGGGGAATGAGCAGTTCTTC. This translates into CASSIRGQGPTGNEQFF.

The V call is TRBV30, the J call TRBJ1-5, with a weak D call TRBD1 (5 bases). Germline values: CDR1 GTSNPN, CDR2 SVGIG (reference sequence). V was pared by 2 bases and J by 6 bases, with 14 bases between. CDR3 size: 14 residues. CDR3 in DNA: TGTGCCTGGAGTAGGGGCGGGAATGTTCAGCCCCAGCATTTT. Protein sequence: CAWSRGGNVQPQHF.

This clone was seen a few times. This chain links TRBV6-5 with TRBJ2-2, with D possibly being TRBD2 (6 bases). Germline loops: CDR1 MNHEY, CDR2 SVGAGI. Deletions cut 0 bases from V and 7 bases from J, with 9 bases between. The CDR3 contains 14 residues. The CDR3 nucleotides read TGTGCCAGCAGTTACTCGCGGGGAGGCGGGGAGCTGTTTTTT. It is translated as CASSYSRGGGELFF.

V usage is TRBV27 and J usage is TRBJ1-5; D not certain. This CDR3 contains 16 residues. V lost 1 base, J lost 0 bases, and 10 bases lay in between. Germline V gives CDR1 MNHEY, CDR2 SMNVEV (reference sequence). The CDR3 nucleotides read TGTGCCAGCAGTTTATTGGCAGGATATAGCAATCAGCCCCAGCATTTT. Protein: CASSLLAGYSNQPQHF.

The chain employs TRBV11-2 and TRBJ2-7, with 10 positions matching TRBD2. Trimming at V came to 5 bases and at J to 2 bases, leaving 6 bases not matched to a gene. This CDR3 has 15 residues. Germline CDR1 reads SGHAT; CDR2 reads FQNNGV. The CDR3 nucleotides read TGTGCCAGCAGCCCACGGACTAGCGGTCCCTACGAGCAGTACTTC. Translated, it gives CASSPRTSGPYEQYF.

This clone has just a few counts. The chain is built from TRBV5-1 and TRBJ1-3; 7 nucleotides align to TRBD1. The CDR3 extends over 14 amino acids. V lost 4 bases to trimming and J lost 4 bases; unmatched junction nucleotides: 5. Germline V gives CDR1 SGHRS, CDR2 YFSETQ. The CDR3 coding sequence is TGCGCCAGCAGCCCCGGGACAGCCGGAAACACCATATATTTT. Translating gives CASSPGTAGNTIYF.